Listed here are 6 T cell receptor beta chains from one sample, sequenced in a study of shared clonotypes between healthy human individuals. The method was immunoSEQ multiplex PCR; TCRdb's version includes in-frame clones alone and lacks a portion of them. This sample has about 510,000 clones; 95% to 97% occur once, and the top ten carry 0.06%. The source material was naive CD4+ T cells sorted from blood. Subset indicated: CD45RA+ positively selected. Receptors originate from a woman aged 25-40 years in good health.

The chain is built from TRBV28 and TRBJ1-1, with D tentatively TRBD1 (6 bases). The CDR3 has 13 residues. Trimming cost V 6 bases and J 2 bases, with 10 bases left between them. Germline CDR1 is MDHEN and CDR2 is SYDVKM. CDR3 residues: CASRQQGNTEAFF. The CDR3 DNA reads TGTGCCAGCAGGCAACAGGGAAACACTGAAGCTTTCTTT. Complete variable domain (other parts from reference TRBV28 and TRBJ1-1): DVKVTQSSRYLVKRTGEKVFLECVQDMDHENMFWYRQDPGLGLRLIYFSYDVKMKEKGDIPEGYSVSREKKERFSLILESASTNQTSMYLCASRQQGNTEAFFGQGTRLTVV.

The chain has TRBV29-1 and TRBJ2-7; D ambiguous. The CDR3 is 14 residues long. From germline, CDR1 is SQVTM and CDR2 ANQGSEA. The V gene lost 2 bases and the J gene lost 3 bases, with 14 bases spanning the gap. Here the CDR3 DNA reads TGCAGCGTTGAATCTTACGCAGGAAGCTACGAGCAGTACTTC. Translation: CSVESYAGSYEQYF.

V gene TRBV27 combines with J gene TRBJ2-7, with a possible D match to TRBD2 (5 bases). The CDR3 is 19 residues long. V lost 0 bases and J lost 2, with 23 bases in between. Per germline, CDR1 MNHEY and CDR2 SMNVEV (reference sequence). CDR3 region: CASSLSKVLATLQPYEQYF. DNA for the CDR3: TGTGCCAGCAGTTTATCGAAGGTCCTAGCTACACTCCAACCCTACGAGCAGTACTTC.

The rearrangement joins TRBV5-1 to TRBJ2-1; the match to TRBD2 covers 14 bases. The V segment lost 4 bases and the J segment 0 bases; nucleotides outside the gene matches: 9. The CDR3 has 19 residues. Germline assignment: CDR1 SGHRS and CDR2 YFSETQ. The CDR3 region is CASSPGTSGRVGSYNEQFF. The CDR3 nucleotides read TGCGCCAGCAGCCCCGGGACTAGCGGGAGAGTCGGCTCCTACAATGAGCAGTTCTTC.

The V call is TRBV11-2, the J call TRBJ2-1; D possibly corresponds to TRBD1 (7 bases). Germline loops: CDR1 SGHAT, CDR2 FQNNGV. Trimming took off 3 bases at V and 4 bases at J, with 10 bases between the two ends. This CDR3 has 14 amino acids. CDR3 protein: CASSFRGRYNEQFF. The CDR3 region has the DNA TGTGCCAGCAGCTTCAGGGGGAGGTACAATGAGCAGTTCTTC.

The J gene is TRBJ2-7, the V gene TRBV27; 11 nucleotides match TRBD2. This CDR3 region has 16 residues. Germline CDR1 and CDR2: MNHEY and SMNVEV (reference sequence). Trimming at V came to 0 bases and at J to 6 bases, leaving 7 bases not matched to a gene. The CDR3 protein is CASSLSGVLAGGEQYF. As DNA, the CDR3 is TGTGCCAGCAGTTTATCCGGGGTTCTAGCGGGAGGCGAGCAGTACTTC.